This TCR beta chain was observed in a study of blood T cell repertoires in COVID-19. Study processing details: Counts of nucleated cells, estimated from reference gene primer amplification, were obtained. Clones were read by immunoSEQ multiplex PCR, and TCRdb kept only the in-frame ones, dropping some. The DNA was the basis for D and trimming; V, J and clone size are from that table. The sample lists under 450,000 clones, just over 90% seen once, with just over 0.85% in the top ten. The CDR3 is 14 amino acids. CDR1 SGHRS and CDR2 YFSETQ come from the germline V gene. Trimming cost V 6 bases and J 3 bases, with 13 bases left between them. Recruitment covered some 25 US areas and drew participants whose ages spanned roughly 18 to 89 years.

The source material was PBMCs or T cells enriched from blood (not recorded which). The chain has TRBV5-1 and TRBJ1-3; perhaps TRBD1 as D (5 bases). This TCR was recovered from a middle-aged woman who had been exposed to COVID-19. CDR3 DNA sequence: TGCGCCAGCACAACAGGCTTTAGTGGAAACACCATATATTTT. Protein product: CASTTGFSGNTIYF.